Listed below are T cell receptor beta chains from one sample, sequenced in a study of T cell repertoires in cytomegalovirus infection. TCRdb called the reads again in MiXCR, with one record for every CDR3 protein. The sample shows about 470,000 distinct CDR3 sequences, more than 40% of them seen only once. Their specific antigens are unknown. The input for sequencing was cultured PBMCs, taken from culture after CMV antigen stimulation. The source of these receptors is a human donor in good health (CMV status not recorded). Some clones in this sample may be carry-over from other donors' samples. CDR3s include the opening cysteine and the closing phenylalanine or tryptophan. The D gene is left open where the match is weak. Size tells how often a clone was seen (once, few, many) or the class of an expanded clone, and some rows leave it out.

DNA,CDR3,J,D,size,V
TGTGCCAGCAGCTTAGTGGGTGGCTACACCTTC,CASSLVGGYTF,TRBJ1-2,NA,many,TRBV7-2
TGTGCCAGCAGCCAAACGTCTGAAGCTTTCTTT,CASSQTSEAFF,TRBJ1-1,NA,NA,TRBV7-2
TGTGCCAGCAGCGTTTATCAGGGCTACGAGCAGTACTTC,CASSVYQGYEQYF,TRBJ2-7,NA,once,TRBV7-2
TGTGCTAGTGGGGAAAGATACACAGATACGCAGTATTTT,CASGERYTDTQYF,TRBJ2-3,NA,few,TRBV12-5
TGTGCCAGCAGCTTAGTTCCCCGGGACAGGGCTTATAATTCACCCCTCCACTTT,CASSLVPRDRAYNSPLHF,TRBJ1-6,TRBD1,many,TRBV7-2
TGTGCCAGCAGTGAAGTTTCCGGTACGCAGTATTTT,CASSEVSGTQYF,TRBJ2-3,NA,NA,TRBV6-1
TGTGCCAGCAGCCCCGGGACAGGAGGGTTATACAACGAGCAGTACTTC,CASSPGTGGLYNEQYF,TRBJ2-7,TRBD1,NA,TRBV5-4
TGTGCCAGCAGTTTAGTAGGACAGGTGGTCGACAATGAGCAGTTCTTC,CASSLVGQVVDNEQFF,TRBJ2-1,TRBD1,NA,TRBV28
TGTGCCAGCAGCTTCCGGACAGGAATCCCCTACGAGCAGTACTTC,CASSFRTGIPYEQYF,TRBJ2-7,TRBD1,once,TRBV7-2
TGTGCCAGCAGCTTAATCGATTCACCCCTCCACTTT,CASSLIDSPLHF,TRBJ1-6,NA,NA,TRBV7-8
TGTGCCAGCAGCTTTTCGCCAGAGACCTACGAGCAGTACTTC,CASSFSPETYEQYF,TRBJ2-7,NA,NA,TRBV7-2
TGTGCCAGCAGTCCGGACTCAGCGGAGTACTACAATGAGCAGTTCTTC,CASSPDSAEYYNEQFF,TRBJ2-1,NA,NA,TRBV12-3/TRBV12-4
TGTGCCAGCAGCTTCAGCGGGACCCTCGACAATGAGCAGTTCTTC,CASSFSGTLDNEQFF,TRBJ2-1,TRBD2,few,TRBV11-2
TGTGCCAGCATCCACCTGGGGCGCTCTGGGGCCAACGTCCTGACTTTC,CASIHLGRSGANVLTF,TRBJ2-6,NA,NA,TRBV11-2
TGCAGTGCCCCGCGAGGGAGGGCACGCACTAATGAAAAACTGTTTTTT,CSAPRGRARTNEKLFF,TRBJ1-4,NA,NA,TRBV20-1
TGTGCCAGCAGCTTTGAGGTCCACAATGAGCAGTTCTTC,CASSFEVHNEQFF,TRBJ2-1,NA,NA,TRBV7-2
TGTGCCAGCAGTTTATCAGGGGGAAACACCTTC,CASSLSGGNTF,TRBJ1-2,TRBD1,NA,TRBV12-3/TRBV12-4
TGTGCCAGCAGCGCTCAGGGGTCGAACACTGAAGCTTTCTTT,CASSAQGSNTEAFF,TRBJ1-1,NA,NA,TRBV7-9
TGTGCCAGTAGTACGACTAGCACAGATACGCAGTATTTT,CASSTTSTDTQYF,TRBJ2-3,NA,NA,TRBV19
TGTGCCATCAGTGAGTCGGGTAGAACGGGGTTCTCTGGAAACACCATATATTTT,CAISESGRTGFSGNTIYF,TRBJ1-3,NA,NA,TRBV10-3
TGTGCCAGCAGGTTGGCAGGGGATACGCAGTATTTT,CASRLAGDTQYF,TRBJ2-3,NA,few,TRBV3-1
TGTGCCAGCTCACCACCGTTAACTAGCGGGGTACGAGACACCGGGGAGCTGTTTTTT,CASSPPLTSGVRDTGELFF,TRBJ2-2,TRBD2,NA,TRBV18